One and the same sample provided the 23 T cell receptor beta chains below, sequenced in a study of neurological immune-mediated disorders. TCRdb reprocessed the 5' RACE reads with MiXCR, giving one entry per CDR3 protein. The table records 50,000 to 80,000 distinct CDR3 sequences, under 5% of them present only once. The sequenced material came from PBMCs. The receptors stem from a man aged 25-45 years with multiple sclerosis.

This clonotype appeared many times. The chain couples TRBV6-1 to TRBJ1-1; D may be TRBD1 (5 bases). Trimming shortened V by 1 base and J by 0 bases, and 6 bases separated the two germline ends. CDR3 length: 14 amino acids. CDR1 MNHNS and CDR2 SASEGT come from the germline V gene. The CDR3 bases are TGTGCCAGCAGTGAAGGGGACGTGAACACTGAAGCTTTCTTT. Translating it yields CASSEGDVNTEAFF.

This clonotype has at least ten counts. The genes are TRBV5-6 and TRBJ2-5; D might be TRBD1 or TRBD2, each matching 5 bases. The CDR3 consists of 13 residues. Trimming stripped 1 base from V and 7 bases from J, with 11 bases between. The germline gives CDR1 SGHDT, CDR2 YYEEEE. This chain's CDR3 is CASSLYSGGTQYF. CDR3 nucleotides: TGTGCCAGCAGCTTGTACAGTGGGGGGACCCAGTACTTC.

This clonotype has ten or more counts. The V gene is TRBV4-2, the J gene TRBJ2-2, with TRBD2 as a possible D gene (6 bases). The CDR3 is 14 residues long. CDR1 and CDR2 (germline): LGHNA, YNFKEQ. V was clipped by 4 bases and J by 6 bases, with 12 bases between them. The CDR3 DNA is TGTGCCAGCAGCCCCGGCGGGGTTCCCGGGGAGCTGTTTTTT. As protein: CASSPGGVPGELFF.

This clonotype was recorded many times. The chain combines TRBV9 with TRBJ1-2, with 8 bases lining up with TRBD1. The V segment lost 3 bases and the J segment 7 bases; nucleotides outside the gene matches: 5. The germline CDR1 and CDR2 sequences are SGDLS and YYNGEE. CDR3 length: 13 amino acids. The CDR3 loop reads CASSGTGFPGYTF. The CDR3, as DNA: TGTGCCAGCAGCGGGACAGGGTTCCCTGGCTACACCTTC.

V usage is TRBV4-1 and J usage is TRBJ1-1; maybe TRBD1 (6 bases). V gave up 4 bases and J gave up 1 base, with 10 bases separating them. The CDR3 totals 14 residues. CDR1 is MGHRA and CDR2 is YSYEKL in the germline V gene. CDR3 coding DNA: TGCGCCAGCAGCCCTACAGGGCGGAACACTGAAGCTTTCTTT. It is translated as CASSPTGRNTEAFF.

This clonotype was recorded at least ten times. The genes are TRBV2 and TRBJ2-1; possible D gene TRBD1, 7 bases. Trimming took 8 bases from V and 2 from J, leaving 10 bases between them. This CDR3 is 13 amino acids long. The germline V gene encodes CDR1 SNHLY and CDR2 FYNNEI. CDR3 protein: CASSGGTYNEQFF. The DNA of the CDR3 is TGTGCCAGCTCAGGGGGGACCTACAATGAGCAGTTCTTC. Full variable domain (missing parts from reference TRBV2 and TRBJ2-1): EPEVTQTPSHQVTQMGQEVILRCVPISNHLYFYWYRQILGQKVEFLVSFYNNEISEKSEIFDDQFSVERPDGSNFTLKIRSTKLEDSAMYFCASSGGTYNEQFFGPGTRLTVL.

The chain links TRBV3-1 to TRBJ1-2; 12 bases map to TRBD1. The CDR3 runs to 15 residues. V trimming: 6 bases; J trimming: 8 bases; junction bases outside the gene matches: 10. CDR1 is LGHDT, CDR2 YNNKEL, per germline (reference sequence). The CDR3 region has the DNA TGTGCCAGCAGTCCCCCGGGACAGGGGGCTTACGGCTACACCTTC. Translating it yields CASSPPGQGAYGYTF.

This clonotype was seen ten or more times. The chain combines TRBV29-1 with TRBJ1-1, with no clear D. V was clipped by 6 bases and J by 3 bases, with 8 bases between them. CDR1 and CDR2 from the germline V gene are SQVTM and ANQGSEA. This CDR3 spans 11 amino acids. Here the CDR3 DNA reads TGCAGCGTGTTCCTGTACACTGAAGCTTTCTTT. Amino acids: CSVFLYTEAFF.

This clonotype was observed many times. The chain joins TRBV12-3 or TRBV12-4 to TRBJ2-5, with 8 positions matching TRBD1. V trimming: 6 bases; J trimming: 6 bases; junction bases outside the gene matches: 6. This CDR3 has 13 residues. Written as DNA, the CDR3 is TGTGCCAGCAGCCTAACAGGGGGGCAGACCCAGTACTTC. Translating gives CASSLTGGQTQYF.

This clonotype has at least ten counts. The chain employs TRBV4-1 and TRBJ2-3, with 9 bases fitting TRBD2. Germline loops: CDR1 MGHRA, CDR2 YSYEKL. This CDR3 contains 16 residues. Trimming took 2 bases from V and 0 from J; bases not matched to a gene: 3. CDR3 protein: CASSQSLAGSTDTQYF. In nucleotides, the CDR3 is TGCGCCAGCAGCCAAAGCCTAGCGGGGAGCACAGATACGCAGTATTTT.

About this clonotype: Germline is not matched at one junction end, which may reflect a read error. The chain carries TRBV7-9 and TRBJ1-5; D not resolved. CDR1 and CDR2 from the germline V gene are SEHNR and FQNEAQ (reference sequence). The CDR3 contains 15 residues. Here the CDR3 reads CASSPGGSPNQPQNF. The CDR3 nucleotides are TGTGCCAGCAGCCCGGGCGGCAGCCCCAATCAGCCCCAGAATTTT.

This clonotype was counted ten times or more. The chain employs TRBV3-1 and TRBJ1-1, with D tentatively TRBD1 (5 bases). The CDR3 is made up of 14 amino acids. The V and J ends lost 0 bases and 4 bases respectively, with 9 bases between them. Germline assignment: CDR1 LGHDT and CDR2 YNNKEL (reference sequence). CDR3 in amino acids: CASSQEGRVTEAFF. For the CDR3, the DNA is TGTGCCAGCAGCCAAGAGGGCAGGGTCACTGAAGCTTTCTTT.

A word on this clonotype: The junction departs from germline at one end; a sequencing error may be responsible. The chain links TRBV29-1 to TRBJ2-7, with 8 bases lining up with TRBD1. Germline V lookup: CDR1 SQVTM, CDR2 ANQGSEA. The CDR3 has 11 amino acids. CDR3 nucleotide sequence: TGCAGTCATTTACAGGGGGGCGAGAAGTACTTC. This codes for CSHLQGGEKYF.

This clonotype occurred many times. CDR3 residues: CASSADRANYGYTF. In DNA form, the CDR3 reads TGCGCCAGCAGTGCGGACAGAGCTAACTATGGCTACACCTTC. The chain combines TRBV5-1 with TRBJ1-2, with D possibly TRBD1 on 6 matching bases. Germline V gene data show CDR1 as SGHRS and CDR2 as YFSETQ. V lost 5 bases and J lost 0, with 11 bases in between. CDR3 length equals 14 residues.

This clonotype was recorded many times. This chain connects TRBV20-1 to TRBJ2-5; TRBD2 is a possible D gene (6 bases). CDR3 length: 13 residues. Trimming took off 5 bases at V and 2 bases at J, with 12 bases between the two ends. CDR1 is DFQATT, CDR2 SNEGSKA, per germline (reference sequence). Here the CDR3 reads CSAFPGTQETQYF. In DNA form, the CDR3 reads TGCAGTGCTTTCCCCGGGACTCAAGAGACCCAGTACTTC.

This clonotype was detected many times. This chain links TRBV6-6 with TRBJ1-1; tentative D call: TRBD1 (5 bases). This CDR3 is 14 amino acids long. Per the germline V gene, CDR1 is MNHNY and CDR2 is SVGAGI (reference sequence). V lost 2 bases and J lost 1, with 8 bases in between. CDR3 loop: CASSYQTGNTEAFF. The CDR3 nucleotides are TGTGCCAGCAGTTACCAAACAGGGAACACTGAAGCTTTCTTT.

This clonotype was picked up many times. A read error is possible here, since a much larger clone lies one base away. This chain links TRBV5-1 with TRBJ1-1, with D unclear. Trimming removed 2 bases from V and 2 bases from J, with 7 bases in between. The CDR3 contains 13 residues. Germline V lookup: CDR1 SGHRS, CDR2 YFSETQ. CDR3 in amino acids: CASSFESNTEAFF. The CDR3 region has the DNA TGCGCCAGCAGCTTTGAATCTAACACTGAAGCTTTCTTT.

This clonotype appeared a few times. The genes are TRBV7-9 and TRBJ1-2, with a tentative D call TRBD1 (6 bases). CDR1 and CDR2 from the germline V gene are SEHNR and FQNEAQ (reference sequence). The CDR3 runs to 12 residues. The V and J ends lost 6 bases and 7 bases respectively, with 12 bases between them. This chain's CDR3 is CASRSGTFGYTF. The CDR3 nucleotides are TGTGCCAGCAGGTCCGGGACATTTGGCTACACCTTC.

There are many counts of this clonotype. The chain has TRBV6-6 and TRBJ2-7; TRBD1 or TRBD2 may be the D gene (7 bases each). Germline assignment: CDR1 MNHNY and CDR2 SVGAGI (reference sequence). The V end lost 5 bases, the J end lost 4 bases, and 15 bases lay between the germline ends. The CDR3 extends over 14 amino acids. The CDR3 nucleotides are TGTGCCAGCAGTCCAGGGGGGGTCAGGTACGAGCAGTACGTC. Residues: CASSPGGVRYEQYV.

The table lists this clonotype with many counts. The genes are TRBV5-1 and TRBJ2-5; no clear D. The germline gives CDR1 SGHRS, CDR2 YFSETQ. With 0 bases removed from V and 4 bases from J, the gap between germline ends came to 10 bases. This CDR3 is built from 14 residues. In nucleotides, the CDR3 is TGCGCCAGCAGCTTGGAGACATTTCGAGAGACCCAGTACTTC. The encoded protein is CASSLETFRETQYF.

The sample holds many counts of this clonotype. The chain has TRBV21-1 and TRBJ1-1; no DNA check was done on the table's D call, TRBD1. TRBV21-1 is labeled a pseudogene. The CDR3 has 15 amino acids. The CDR3 loop reads CARKGTRDRNTEAFF. The DNA of the CDR3 is TGTGCCAGAAAAGGGACAAGAGATAGGAACACTGAAGCTTTCTTT.

This clonotype was seen repeatedly, ten times or more. This sequence joins TRBV11-2 and TRBJ2-5; tentative D call: TRBD1 (6 bases). With 1 base removed from V and 5 bases from J, the gap between germline ends came to 11 bases. Looked up from germline, CDR1 is SGHAT and CDR2 is FQNNGV. The CDR3 is 14 residues long. The CDR3 sequence is CASSLGTRGETQYF. The CDR3 nucleotides are TGTGCCAGCAGCTTAGGAACTAGGGGGGAGACCCAGTACTTC.

This clonotype was counted only a few times. The chain joins TRBV6-1 to TRBJ2-7; possible D gene TRBD1, 6 bases. The V and J ends lost 7 bases and 4 bases respectively, with 14 bases between them. This CDR3 contains 13 residues. Looked up from germline, CDR1 is MNHNS and CDR2 is SASEGT. The CDR3 DNA is TGTGCCAGCACCAGAAAAGGGGGATACGAGCAGTACGTC. Translated, it gives CASTRKGGYEQYV.